This is a list of T cell receptor beta chains from one sample in a study of blood T cells in healthy people across ages. Each CDR3 protein is one row after TCRdb ran MiXCR on the 5' RACE reads. Among approximately 1.5 million distinct CDR3 sequences listed, 35% to 45% were seen once. Sequenced input: blood. Every receptor here comes from a woman in her late teens or twenties in good health. Each CDR3 is given with its conserved first and last residue. The order of the fields is V gene, D gene, J gene, CDR3 protein. D genes are given only for firm matches.

TRBV4-3,.,TRBJ2-7,CASSPGITDYEQYF
TRBV5-6,TRBD2,TRBJ2-3,CASSYRTSGGTDTQYF
TRBV2,TRBD2,TRBJ2-7,CASSEARLAGSYNEQYF
TRBV6-2/TRBV6-3,TRBD1,TRBJ2-7,CASSYAGTGYEQYF
TRBV20-1,.,TRBJ2-3,CSARDTGWGTDTRYF
TRBV29-1,TRBD2,TRBJ2-1,CSVLAGTFHEQFF
TRBV27,TRBD2,TRBJ2-5,CASSGLAVETQYF
TRBV4-3,.,.,CASSQWDAVEQYF
TRBV20-1,.,TRBJ1-1,CSAKLPRDNTEAFF
TRBV9,TRBD1,TRBJ2-3,CASKGATNTDTQYF
TRBV12-3/TRBV12-4,TRBD1,.,CASSYDRGHEQYF
TRBV20-1,TRBD2,TRBJ2-1,CSARRRGGILYNEQFF
TRBV27,TRBD2,TRBJ2-1,CASAQGGIAYNEQFF
TRBV21-1,.,TRBJ2-4,CASSKVGDRGNIQYF
TRBV10-3,TRBD1,TRBJ2-3,CAISEEGQGTDTQYF
TRBV7-9,.,TRBJ2-3,CASSVQQDRRADTQYF
TRBV28,.,TRBJ1-4,CASSFSTGEKLFF
TRBV20-1,.,TRBJ2-3,CSARKGSTDTQYF
TRBV20-1,.,TRBJ2-3,CSAPALSGGLTDTQYF
TRBV20-1,TRBD2,TRBJ2-3,CSARDGLAGGLDTQYF
TRBV18,.,TRBJ2-7,CASSLSQRYEQYF
TRBV6-5,.,TRBJ1-2,CASSTGDSFPYGYTF
TRBV6-1,.,TRBJ2-2,CASSRRGPVGELFF
TRBV20-1,.,TRBJ2-7,CSARDAGINEQYF
TRBV7-9,.,TRBJ2-1,CASSLKDTGSIYNEQFF
TRBV12-3/TRBV12-4,TRBD1,TRBJ2-7,CASSLVGRGLGEQYF
TRBV20-1,TRBD1,TRBJ1-1,CSARAGGVNTEAFF
TRBV30,.,TRBJ1-1,CAGGVTEAFF
TRBV13,.,TRBJ2-1,CASSSKRVSYNEQFF
TRBV20-1,.,TRBJ1-2,CSARNGEQKGYTF
TRBV19,.,TRBJ1-2,CASSIAGFGYGYTF
TRBV27,.,TRBJ2-7,CASTSLTIPPYEQYF
TRBV11-1,.,TRBJ2-1,CASSSRDPWGYNEQFF
TRBV20-1,.,TRBJ2-7,CSASRTDNYEQYF
TRBV12-3/TRBV12-4,.,TRBJ1-6,CASSPPIGSPLHF
TRBV4-1,.,TRBJ2-2,CASSQEGTPNTGELFF
TRBV29-1,TRBD2,TRBJ2-1,CSALTSGGINEQFF
TRBV12-3/TRBV12-4,TRBD1,TRBJ2-7,CASSAGTGPYEQYF
TRBV3-1,TRBD2,TRBJ2-1,CASSQGSSGLAGGNEQFF
TRBV4-2,.,TRBJ2-5,CASSQDRDGGETQYF
TRBV9,TRBD2,TRBJ2-2,CASSVDGGANTGELFF
TRBV6-5,.,TRBJ2-7,CASSYRTPQVYEQYF
TRBV7-2,.,TRBJ2-7,CASSLVAEQYF
TRBV6-2/TRBV6-3,.,TRBJ1-5,CASKTRGGHQPQHF